One T cell receptor beta chain is described in this entry. No antigen is known for it. These data are taken from a study of identifying expanded T cells in peripheral blood. Overall study results and limits: Clone count variance between approximately two-week samples rose with total template count. Differentially abundant clones: around 1.2 between replicates, approximately 16 at 2 to 3 weeks, 19 at four.

Collection occurred without any documented infections or immune events in donors. The V end lost 5 bases, the J end lost 3 bases, and 14 bases lay between the germline ends. Germline loops: CDR1 MNHEY, CDR2 SMNVEV (reference sequence). This CDR3 is built from 14 residues. Sequencing used immunoSEQ multiplex PCR; TCRdb keeps in-frame clones, though not all of them. This table holds some 72,000 clones, about 90% found once. The origin of this receptor is a person aged 18-70 years in good health. The chain links TRBV27 to TRBJ2-7; perhaps D is TRBD1 or TRBD2 (6 bases each). Sequenced: blood. The CDR3 sequence is CASSPPGGFYEQYF. The CDR3 DNA is TGTGCCAGCAGTCCTCCCGGGGGCTTCTACGAGCAGTACTTC.